This TCR beta chain originates from a study of blood T cell repertoires in COVID-19. The data were produced by immunoSEQ multiplex PCR, yet TCRdb's version contains in-frame clones alone and is incomplete. The table includes some 290,000 clones, roughly 90% detected once. Germline V gene data show CDR1 as LGHNA and CDR2 as YSLEER. This CDR3 is built from 15 residues. V was shortened by 1 base and J by 1 base, with 10 bases between the two germline ends. The J gene is TRBJ1-2, the V gene TRBV4-3, with a possible D match to TRBD1 (5 bases). This clonotype originated in a woman in her fifties or sixties who had recovered from COVID-19. The sequencing input was peripheral blood. The CDR3 reads CASSQVGQGNYGYTF. The CDR3 DNA sequence: TGCGCCAGCAGCCAAGTCGGGCAGGGTAACTATGGCTACACCTTC.